This T cell receptor beta chain appears in the sequencing data of a study of regulatory T cells in long-lasting Graves disease. General study points: Relative to new patients (roughly 980), persistent patients exhibited greater sharing of public clonotypes (about 3,000).

Time point noted: persistent/refractory GD, antithyroid drugs over 5 years with positive TRAb. Extracted PBMC RNA gave rise to the TCR library. Per American Thyroid Association guidelines, Graves' disease was diagnosed. Patients came from an endocrinology department in Xi'an, China. With EDTA tubes as the receptacles, 7.5 to 10 milliliters of peripheral blood were drawn. Investigators prepared the TCR beta libraries by applying iRepertoire HTBI primers and Arm-PCR of CDR3 regions. TCRdb redid the calling of the multiplex PCR reads with MiXCR, one entry per CDR3 protein. Here the sample spans 300,000 to 500,000 distinct CDR3 sequences, around 21% being singletons. CDR3 length: 17 residues. The ends lost 5 bases at V and 2 bases at J; junction bases unmatched: 9. CDR1 is DFQATT, CDR2 SNEGSKA, per germline (reference sequence). This clonotype has at least ten counts. Its antigen is not known.

The TCR sequence derives from a female donor with Graves disease. This sequence joins TRBV20-1 and TRBJ1-4, with 12 bases that match TRBD1. The sample in question was peripheral blood mononuclear cells (PBMCs), obtained when the disease was refractory, from a patient treated with antithyroid drugs. The CDR3 region has the DNA TGCAGTGCTCTCACAACGGGACAGGGGGCGACTAATGAAAAACTGTTTTTT. Translating gives CSALTTGQGATNEKLFF.